The present T cell receptor beta chain was sequenced within a study of blood T cell repertoires in COVID-19. Study information: Acute and convalescent COVID-19 specimens originated in the United States, Italy and Spain. The cDNA or gDNA used as material had been derived from T cells, B-cell-depleted T cells, or PBMCs.

With V trimmed by 4 bases and J by 0 bases, 5 bases remained unmatched. Germline V lookup: CDR1 SGDLS, CDR2 YYNGEE. The CDR3 runs to 17 residues. Under the authors' procedure: Counts of nucleated cells, estimated from reference gene primer amplification, were obtained. The table came from immunoSEQ multiplex PCR; TCRdb's copy has only in-frame clones and leaves some out. D and trimming come from the DNA, and the V and J calls and clone size come from that table. The sample has about 250,000 clones, approximately 90% seen once. The receptor was derived from a man under 40 with acute or convalescent COVID-19. This chain connects TRBV9 to TRBJ2-1, with 12 positions matching TRBD2. The sequencing input was peripheral blood. CDR3 DNA sequence: TGTGCCAGCAGCAAGCGGACTAGCGGGAACTCCTACAATGAGCAGTTCTTC. Translation gives CASSKRTSGNSYNEQFF. The whole variable domain, remainder taken from reference TRBV9 and TRBJ2-1, is DSGVTQTPKHLITATGQRVTLRCSPRSGDLSVYWYQQSLDQGLQFLIQYYNGEERAKGNILERFSAQQFPDLHSELNLSSLELGDSALYFCASSKRTSGNSYNEQFFGPGTRLTVL.